One and the same sample provided the 22 T cell receptor beta chains below, sequenced in a study of T cells after yellow fever vaccination (dated by TCRdb to between 2019 and 2020). Explained via the paper, the treatment or condition label denotes: live attenuated yellow fever vaccine strain. The library was obtained by 5' RACE. Sequenced on an Illumina NovaSeq 6000. TCRdb reprocessing: public reads trimmed at Q25 with fastp, clones called with MiXCR, in-frame beta chains kept. Entries that share a CDR3 protein sequence are merged under the most common genes and DNA. The table for this sample lists hundreds of thousands of distinct CDR3 sequences; about 3.5% of them were counted only once. The top ten constitute about a quarter of the sample. The sequencing here drew on PBMCs, taken on the day of the yellow fever booster vaccination. Receptors originate from a young man who received the YFV17D yellow fever vaccine.

The sample holds a few counts of this clonotype. The V call is TRBV18, the J call TRBJ2-1, with D tentatively TRBD1 or TRBD2 (5 bases each). Germline CDR1 and CDR2: KGHSH and LQKENI. V dropped 5 bases and J dropped 1 base, with 12 bases sitting between them. The CDR3 consists of 15 residues. This CDR3 reads CASSGTDPSYNEQFF. The CDR3 DNA follows: TGTGCCAGCTCAGGGACGGACCCTTCCTACAATGAGCAGTTCTTC.

The V and J genes are TRBV28 and TRBJ2-7; D may correspond to TRBD1 or TRBD2 (7 bases each). CDR1 MDHEN and CDR2 SYDVKM come from the germline V gene. V dropped 7 bases and J dropped 8 bases, with 12 bases sitting between them. This CDR3 comprises 11 residues. The CDR3 sequence: CASTQGGKQYV. The CDR3 DNA reads TGTGCCAGCACCCAGGGGGGGAAGCAGTACGTC.

The V call is TRBV7-8, the J call TRBJ1-5; TRBD1 is a possible D gene (5 bases). The CDR3 spans 14 residues. The germline V and J ends were trimmed by 5 bases and 4 bases, with 12 bases remaining between them. Germline CDR1 SGHVS, CDR2 FQNEAQ. The CDR3 DNA reads TGTGCCAGCAGCCTCGCGGACACTAATCAGCCCCAGCATTTT. Protein: CASSLADTNQPQHF.

This clonotype was detected many times. The genes are TRBV20-1 and TRBJ1-5; D gene uncertain. Germline V gene sequence: CDR1 DFQATT, CDR2 SNEGSKA (reference sequence). The CDR3 spans 15 residues. CDR3: CSTAVLAPGNQPQHF. The CDR3 nucleotides are TGCAGCACTGCCGTTCTGGCCCCTGGCAATCAGCCCCAGCATTTT.

This clonotype has at least ten counts. The chain recombines TRBV11-1 with TRBJ2-1; the D gene is possibly TRBD2 (5 bases). CDR1 is SGHAT and CDR2 is FQDESV in the germline V gene (reference sequence). Trimming took 7 bases from V and 6 from J, leaving 13 bases between them. The CDR3 sequence is 13 residues long. CDR3 sequence: CASNELVGNEQFF. The CDR3 bases are TGTGCCAGCAACGAACTAGTGGGCAATGAGCAGTTCTTC.

This clonotype was detected many times. The rearrangement links TRBV12-3 or TRBV12-4 to TRBJ1-1; no reliable D call. Trimming removed 6 bases from V and 9 bases from J, with 17 bases in between. The CDR3 contains 13 residues. In DNA form, the CDR3 reads TGTGCCAGCAGCGGGATTGGCGTTATGAAAGCTTTCTTT. It specifies CASSGIGVMKAFF.

This clonotype has a count of ten or more. The genes are TRBV12-3 or TRBV12-4 and TRBJ2-2, with D perhaps TRBD1 or TRBD2 (5 bases each). With 8 bases removed from V and 6 bases from J, the gap between germline ends came to 13 bases. The CDR3 has 13 residues. The CDR3 bases are TGTGCCAGCTTTGTGGGGGTCCCCGGGGAGCTGTTTTTT. This gives the protein CASFVGVPGELFF.

The chain is built from TRBV2 and TRBJ2-7; a possible D gene is TRBD1 (5 bases). Between the trimmed V and J ends, which lost 7 bases and 10 bases, there was a span of 17 bases. CDR1 SNHLY and CDR2 FYNNEI come from the germline V gene. This CDR3 has 12 residues. The CDR3 here is CASTPDTTRQYV. The CDR3 region has the DNA TGTGCCAGCACCCCGGACACCACTCGCCAGTACGTC.

This clonotype has ten or more counts. CDR3 region: CASSPTSTGDGANVLTF. CDR3 coding DNA: TGTGCCAGCAGCCCTACATCGACAGGCGACGGGGCCAACGTCCTGACTTTC. This sequence joins TRBV3-1 and TRBJ2-6; possibly TRBD1 for D (6 bases). The CDR3 runs to 17 residues. The V end was cut by 4 bases, the J end by 4 bases, with 17 bases between. Germline CDR1 LGHDT, CDR2 YNNKEL (reference sequence).

This clonotype has ten or more counts. The rearrangement links TRBV20-1 to TRBJ2-6, with a tentative D call TRBD2 (5 bases). From germline, CDR1 is DFQATT and CDR2 SNEGSKA (reference sequence). This CDR3 has 15 amino acids. V was cut by 5 bases and J by 0 bases, with 11 bases left in between. CDR3 sequence reads: CSADGGFSGANVLTF. DNA for the CDR3: TGCAGTGCTGATGGAGGCTTCTCTGGGGCCAACGTCCTGACTTTC.

This clonotype was found many times. The gene calls are TRBV21-1 and TRBJ2-3; the D call of TRBD2 is as the table states it, not checked on the DNA. TRBV21-1 is a pseudogene segment. The CDR3 length is 11 residues. CDR3 sequence reads: CAGELARMQYF. For the CDR3, the DNA is TGTGCCGGAGAACTAGCGAGGATGCAGTATTTT.

In its sample, this clonotype was seen many times. The chain's CDR3 is CASSLGRDSGANVLTF. The DNA of the CDR3 is TGCGCCAGCAGCTTGGGACGGGACTCTGGGGCCAACGTCCTGACTTTC. The chain employs TRBV5-1 and TRBJ2-6; possibly TRBD2 for D (5 bases). V lost 0 bases, J lost 0 bases, and 7 bases lay in between. The germline V gene encodes CDR1 SGHRS and CDR2 YFSETQ. The CDR3 covers 16 residues. The full variable domain, its missing parts supplied by reference TRBV5-1 and TRBJ2-6, is KAGVTQTPRYLIKTRGQQVTLSCSPISGHRSVSWYQQTPGQGLQFLFEYFSETQRNKGNFPGRFSGRQFSNSRSEMNVSTLELGDSALYLCASSLGRDSGANVLTFGAGSRLTVL.

This clonotype has more than one count but fewer than ten. V is TRBV6-1 and J is TRBJ2-2, with D unresolved. Germline loops: CDR1 MNHNS, CDR2 SASEGT. This CDR3 is built from 14 residues. Trimming took 10 bases from V and 4 from J, leaving 16 bases between them. The CDR3 loop reads CAITRRPRTGELFF. In DNA form, the CDR3 reads TGTGCCATCACACGGCGGCCTCGCACCGGGGAGCTGTTTTTT.

A word on this clonotype: A clone one base away is much larger, so this may be a read error. The chain couples TRBV5-1 to TRBJ2-5; D perhaps matches TRBD2 (5 bases). The CDR3 has 14 residues. From germline, CDR1 is SGHRS and CDR2 YFSETQ. In DNA, the CDR3 is TGCGCCAGCAGCTTGGCCCGGGTTTGGGAGACCCAGTCCTTC. Protein product: CASSLARVWETQSF.

This clonotype was picked up many times. The chain couples TRBV7-3 to TRBJ1-2, with D perhaps matching TRBD1 (5 bases). This CDR3 is 13 amino acids long. The V end lost 5 bases, the J end lost 6 bases, and 13 bases lay between the germline ends. The germline CDR1 and CDR2 sequences are SGHTA and FQGTGA. CDR3 loop: CASSPGGVDGYTF. The CDR3 DNA reads as TGTGCCAGCAGCCCGGGAGGGGTAGATGGCTACACCTTC.

The table lists this clonotype with a few counts. The chain couples TRBV5-1 to TRBJ1-2; D is ambiguous. Germline V gene sequence: CDR1 SGHRS, CDR2 YFSETQ. V dropped 3 bases and J dropped 4 bases, with 16 bases sitting between them. There are 15 residues in the CDR3. CDR3 residues: CASSSWTEGIYGYTF. CDR3 nucleotides: TGCGCCAGCAGCTCTTGGACGGAAGGAATCTATGGCTACACCTTC.

The chain links TRBV2 to TRBJ2-5, with TRBD2 matching over 13 bases. The V and J ends lost 2 bases and 5 bases, in that order; junction bases with no gene match: 8. This CDR3 spans 17 amino acids. The germline gives CDR1 SNHLY, CDR2 FYNNEI. CDR3 loop: CASSERTSGGSRETQYF. CDR3 in DNA: TGTGCCAGCAGTGAAAGGACTAGCGGGGGAAGTCGGGAGACCCAGTACTTC.

This clonotype occurred a few times. The rearrangement links TRBV12-3 or TRBV12-4 to TRBJ1-5, with a weak D call TRBD1 (6 bases). Trimming stripped 5 bases from V and 2 bases from J, with 16 bases between. This CDR3 comprises 16 residues. The DNA for the CDR3 is TGTGCCAGCAGTGCGGGGGGCCCCGCGGGCAATCAGCCCCAGCATTTT. Its protein is CASSAGGPAGNQPQHF.

This clonotype has more than one count but fewer than ten. V usage is TRBV12-3 or TRBV12-4 and J usage is TRBJ1-1, with 7 nucleotides matching TRBD1. This CDR3 is 13 amino acids long. V was pared by 2 bases and J by 7 bases, with 4 bases of the junction left unmatched. CDR3 in amino acids: CASSLQGEVEAFF. The CDR3 coding sequence is TGTGCCAGCAGTTTACAGGGGGAGGTTGAAGCTTTCTTT.

This clonotype has a handful of counts. This chain joins TRBV6-5 and TRBJ2-2; 9 positions agree with TRBD2. Germline V gene lookup returns CDR1 MNHEY and CDR2 SVGAGI. Trimming removed 6 bases from V and 5 bases from J; junction bases left unmatched: 4. This CDR3 spans 14 amino acids. The CDR3 DNA sequence: TGTGCCAGCAGCGTTAGCGGGGGAACCGGGGAGCTGTTTTTT. This translates into CASSVSGGTGELFF.

There are many counts of this clonotype. The chain combines TRBV5-1 with TRBJ2-5; 7 nucleotides line up with TRBD1. The length of the CDR3 is 14 residues. The J segment lost 4 bases and the V segment lost 1 base, leaving 4 bases of the junction unmatched. Germline-derived CDR1 and CDR2 are SGHRS and YFSETQ. CDR3 residues: CASSLTGAGETQYF. The CDR3 region has the DNA TGCGCCAGCAGCTTGACAGGGGCGGGAGAGACCCAGTACTTC.

This clonotype appeared a few times. The chain is built from TRBV5-6 and TRBJ2-5, with D possibly being TRBD1 (5 bases). Trimming shortened V by 0 bases and J by 3 bases, and 6 bases separated the two germline ends. Germline CDR1 is SGHDT and CDR2 is YYEEEE. The CDR3 spans 13 residues. The CDR3 sequence is CASSLEGKETQYF. DNA of the CDR3: TGTGCCAGCAGCTTGGAGGGGAAAGAGACCCAGTACTTC.